The clone carrying this T cell receptor beta chain was observed a handful of times. What it binds is unknown. By way of CD45RO/CCR7/CD25/CD127/CD95/CD27, the CD4+ regulatory, stem cell-like memory, central memory and naive cells were sorted. These data come from a study of beta chain features in type 1 diabetes. Study-wide points: Patients with type 1 diabetes showed fewer VDJ junction insertions and more deletions.

CDR1 is GTSNPN, CDR2 SVGIG, per germline (reference sequence). The trim removed 3 bases at V and 7 bases at J, leaving 6 bases unmatched. This CDR3 comprises 13 residues. What was sequenced were expressed TCRB transcripts, since all of the isolated RNA had been reverse transcribed. Mean read depth for naive, central memory and regulatory T cell samples was 3.5 million to 4.5 million reads. Sequencing used immunoSEQ multiplex PCR; TCRdb keeps in-frame clones, though not all of them. Of about 350,000 clones detected, roughly a fifth appear once; the ten largest clones hold roughly 0.045%. The genes are TRBV30 and TRBJ1-5; TRBD1 matches at 7 bases. Sequenced sample: naive CD4+ T cells from blood. This clonotype originated in a woman aged 18-29 years in good health. CDR3: CAWRDTGAQPQHF. In DNA form, the CDR3 reads TGTGCCTGGAGGGATACAGGGGCCCAGCCCCAGCATTTT.